These 23 T cell receptor beta chains came from one sample sequenced in a study of control samples from healthy donors and cancer patients. Only in-frame clones appear in the TCRdb table, and some are missing; sequencing was by immunoSEQ multiplex PCR. The sample includes 130,000 or so clones, roughly 89% seen only once; the top ten take approximately 6.8%. The source material was blood. The receptor set was obtained from a man in his late teens or twenties in good health.

CDR3 DNA: TGTGCCAGCAGCGTGGCCGGGACTAGCGGCACAGATACGCAGTATTTT. Translation gives CASSVAGTSGTDTQYF. J is TRBJ2-3 and V is TRBV9; 10 bases align to TRBD2. The trim removed 2 bases at V and 1 base at J, leaving 4 bases unmatched. This CDR3 has 16 amino acids. Germline CDR1 and CDR2: SGDLS and YYNGEE.

The CDR3 sequence: CAWERQGSYEQYF. The CDR3 region has the DNA TGTGCCTGGGAACGACAGGGGTCCTACGAGCAGTACTTC. This chain uses TRBV30 with TRBJ2-7; 8 bases align to TRBD1. V dropped 5 bases and J dropped 1; count of bases not matched to a gene: 4. CDR1 GTSNPN and CDR2 SVGIG come from the germline V gene (reference sequence). The CDR3 is made up of 13 amino acids.

This sequence joins TRBV30 and TRBJ2-7; D gene unclear. CDR1 GTSNPN and CDR2 SVGIG come from the germline V gene (reference sequence). The CDR3 consists of 14 residues. V lost 1 base and J lost 3, with 13 bases in between. The CDR3 nucleotides read TGTGCCTGGAGTGGAACGGAACAGATCTACGAGCAGTACTTC. Encoded protein: CAWSGTEQIYEQYF.

This chain uses TRBV6-5 with TRBJ2-7; perhaps TRBD1 as D (5 bases). The germline V gene has CDR1 MNHEY and CDR2 SVGAGI. The CDR3 length is 14 residues. The V end was cut by 0 bases, the J end by 3 bases, with 9 bases between. Here the CDR3 DNA reads TGTGCCAGCAGTTACTCCGACAGCCGCTACGAGCAGTACTTC. This encodes CASSYSDSRYEQYF.

The chain employs TRBV27 and TRBJ1-2, with 9 bases identical to TRBD1. The CDR3 extends over 15 amino acids. V gave up 4 bases and J gave up 3 bases; unmatched junction bases: 6. Germline V lookup: CDR1 MNHEY, CDR2 SMNVEV (reference sequence). CDR3 sequence (DNA): TGTGCCAGCAGTTCTCCTCGACAGGGGGACTATGGCTACACCTTC. Its translation: CASSSPRQGDYGYTF.

The genes are TRBV7-6 and TRBJ1-2; 7 bases line up with TRBD1. The CDR3 is 13 residues long. The ends lost 4 bases at V and 8 bases at J; junction bases unmatched: 7. Per germline, CDR1 SGHVS and CDR2 FNYEAQ. CDR3 residues: CASSYTGDGGYTF. The CDR3 DNA is TGTGCCAGCAGCTATACAGGGGATGGAGGCTACACCTTC. Full variable domain (missing parts from reference TRBV7-6 and TRBJ1-2): GAGVSQSPRYKVTKRGQDVALRCDPISGHVSLYWYRQALGQGPEFLTYFNYEAQQDKSGLPNDRFSAERPEGSISTLTIQRTEQRDSAMYRCASSYTGDGGYTFGSGTRLTVV.

The gene calls are TRBV6-5 and TRBJ1-1; D unresolved. CDR1 and CDR2 from the germline V gene are MNHEY and SVGAGI. The CDR3 loop spans 13 amino acids. Trimming removed 7 bases from V and 4 bases from J, with 13 bases in between. CDR3 region: CASTVGGSTEAFF. The CDR3 bases are TGTGCCAGCACGGTGGGTGGGAGCACTGAAGCTTTCTTT.

This clone was counted once. The chain carries TRBV7-9 and TRBJ2-7; D gene unclear. Trimming left V 5 bases short and J 4 bases short, with 9 bases between. Germline assignment: CDR1 SEHNR and CDR2 FQNEAQ (reference sequence). The CDR3 runs 12 residues. The CDR3 sequence: CASSRDTYEQYF. The CDR3 DNA is TGTGCCAGCAGCAGAGACACTTACGAGCAGTACTTC.

To note about this clone: Other DNA sequences of this sample code for an identical CDR3. The V gene is TRBV5-1, the J gene TRBJ1-2; D gene uncertain. From germline, CDR1 is SGHRS and CDR2 YFSETQ. The CDR3 runs 12 residues. Trimming left V 0 bases short and J 3 bases short, with 3 bases between. CDR3 region: CASSLGDYGYTF. Here the CDR3 DNA reads TGCGCCAGCAGCTTGGGTGACTATGGCTACACCTTC.

This rearrangement joins TRBV19 to TRBJ1-5; no reliable D call. From germline, CDR1 is LNHDA and CDR2 SQIVND (reference sequence). Trimming left V 0 bases short and J 9 bases short, with 9 bases between. The CDR3 totals 13 residues. The CDR3 coding sequence is TGTGCCAGTAGTATAGACCGGTGGCGGCCCCAGCATTTT. Its protein product is CASSIDRWRPQHF. Supplemented by reference TRBV19 and TRBJ1-5, the full variable domain reads DGGITQSPKYLFRKEGQNVTLSCEQNLNHDAMYWYRQDPGQGLRLIYYSQIVNDFQKGDIAEGYSVSREKKESFPLTVTSAQKNPTAFYLCASSIDRWRPQHFGDGTRLSIL.

The chain couples TRBV10-3 to TRBJ1-2; possible D gene TRBD1, 5 bases. Trimming cost V 6 bases and J 3 bases, with 11 bases left between them. CDR1 is ENHRY and CDR2 is SYGVKD in the germline V gene. This CDR3 contains 13 residues. CDR3 in DNA: TGTGCCATCAGCCAAGACAGTTACTATGGCTACACCTTC. Translating gives CAISQDSYYGYTF.

The J gene is TRBJ1-2, the V gene TRBV18; tentative D call: TRBD1 (5 bases). CDR3 length: 16 residues. The germline V gene has CDR1 KGHSH and CDR2 LQKENI. The V and J ends lost 6 bases and 3 bases respectively, with 20 bases between them. CDR3 bases: TGTGCCAGCTCCCTCCTACCCCGCGGGGCTTACTATGGCTACACCTTC. Its translation is CASSLLPRGAYYGYTF. Drawing the rest from reference TRBV18 and TRBJ1-2, the complete variable domain is NAGVMQNPRHLVRRRGQEARLRCSPMKGHSHVYWYRQLPEEGLKFMVYLQKENIIDESGMPKERFSAEFPKEGPSILRIQQVVRGDSAAYFCASSLLPRGAYYGYTFGSGTRLTVV.

The V call is TRBV29-1, the J call TRBJ2-3; tentatively, D is TRBD1 (5 bases). The CDR3 totals 11 residues. The ends were cut back, 3 bases at V and 6 bases at J, with 7 bases in the middle. The germline V gene has CDR1 SQVTM and CDR2 ANQGSEA. The CDR3 DNA is TGCAGCGTTGACAGGGTGGATACGCAGTATTTT. It codes for CSVDRVDTQYF.

The chain links TRBV6-2 or TRBV6-3 to TRBJ2-2; no reliable D call. Germline V gene data show CDR1 as MNHEY and CDR2 as SVGEGT. The CDR3 contains 15 residues. V was shortened by 5 bases and J by 0 bases, with 10 bases between the two germline ends. The CDR3 DNA sequence: TGTGCCAGCAGTCCCACTGTCGCGAACACCGGGGAGCTGTTTTTT. Translating it yields CASSPTVANTGELFF.

This chain uses TRBV5-1 with TRBJ1-1; D possibly corresponds to TRBD1 (6 bases). V gave up 2 bases and J gave up 5 bases, with 13 bases separating them. Germline V lookup: CDR1 SGHRS, CDR2 YFSETQ. The CDR3 runs to 14 residues. CDR3 sequence: CASSFGPGETEAFF. In nucleotides, the CDR3 is TGCGCCAGCAGCTTTGGGCCAGGGGAAACTGAAGCTTTCTTT.

This chain links TRBV3-1 (or the pseudogene TRBV3-2) with TRBJ1-5, with TRBD1 identical over 7 bases. Losses at the gene ends were 6 bases for V and 5 bases for J; bases not matched to a gene: 7. Germline V gives CDR1 LGHDT, CDR2 YNNKEL (reference sequence). This CDR3 has 14 amino acids. CDR3 in amino acids: CASSFGTVDQPQHF. The CDR3 DNA reads as TGTGCCAGCAGTTTCGGGACAGTTGATCAGCCCCAGCATTTT.

The count of this clone is one. The CDR3 nucleotides are TGTGCCAGCGGGGGCGGAGGAAACACCATATATTTT. It yields the protein CASGGGGNTIYF. The J gene is TRBJ1-3, the V gene TRBV6-5; the D gene is possibly TRBD1 (6 bases). The length of the CDR3 is 12 residues. From germline, CDR1 is MNHEY and CDR2 SVGAGI. With 8 bases removed from V and 4 bases from J, the gap between germline ends came to 9 bases.

The rearrangement links TRBV9 to TRBJ1-2; maybe TRBD1 (5 bases). The germline CDR1 and CDR2 sequences are SGDLS and YYNGEE. The CDR3 runs to 13 residues. V dropped 2 bases and J dropped 5 bases, with 10 bases sitting between them. The CDR3 here is CASSVAGVYGYTF. CDR3 in DNA: TGTGCCAGCAGCGTTGCGGGGGTATATGGCTACACCTTC.

V and J are TRBV10-3 and TRBJ2-6; D perhaps matches TRBD2 (6 bases). The length of the CDR3 is 17 residues. The V end lost 4 bases, the J end lost 0 bases, and 13 bases lay between the germline ends. Germline CDR1 reads ENHRY; CDR2 reads SYGVKD. This CDR3 reads CAISAVGGASGANVLTF. CDR3 bases: TGTGCCATCAGTGCCGTAGGAGGGGCCTCTGGGGCCAACGTCCTGACTTTC.

The V call is TRBV2, the J call TRBJ2-5; D ambiguous. V lost 3 bases and J 5 bases, leaving 10 bases between the germline ends. Per germline, CDR1 SNHLY and CDR2 FYNNEI. This CDR3 spans 13 amino acids. In DNA, the CDR3 is TGTGCCAGCAGTGACAGGAAAGCGGAGACCCAGTACTTC. It specifies CASSDRKAETQYF.

In this sample, this clone turned up once. The chain links TRBV5-1 to TRBJ2-5, with 9 bases matching TRBD1. This CDR3 region has 14 residues. Germline CDR1 SGHRS, CDR2 YFSETQ. The V segment lost 4 bases and the J segment 3 bases; nucleotides outside the gene matches: 4. CDR3 protein: CASSRTGGEETQYF. The CDR3 DNA sequence: TGCGCCAGCAGCCGTACAGGGGGCGAAGAGACCCAGTACTTC.

The chain couples TRBV29-1 to TRBJ1-1, with D possibly matching TRBD1 (5 bases). V was cut by 1 base and J by 4 bases, with 7 bases left in between. The CDR3 has 12 residues. The germline V gene encodes CDR1 SQVTM and CDR2 ANQGSEA. In nucleotides, the CDR3 is TGCAGCGTTGAAGCAGGGCTCACTGAAGCTTTCTTT. This gives the protein CSVEAGLTEAFF.

The chain joins TRBV2 to TRBJ2-3; TRBD2 is a possible D gene (7 bases). The germline V gene has CDR1 SNHLY and CDR2 FYNNEI. The CDR3 totals 14 residues. Trimming took off 4 bases at V and 7 bases at J, with 15 bases between the two ends. For the CDR3, the DNA is TGTGCCAGCAGTGGGGGGGGCCCTGGGAATACGCAGTATTTT. Protein product: CASSGGGPGNTQYF.